A single sample is the source of the 6 T cell receptor beta chains below, sequenced in a study of blood T cell repertoires in COVID-19. TCRdb keeps only in-frame clones here, not all; method: immunoSEQ multiplex PCR. Of about 160,000 clones listed, roughly 93% are singletons. Sequenced input: peripheral blood. The receptors originated from a woman aged 55-70 years with COVID-19, enrolled during active disease.

The rearrangement links TRBV28 to TRBJ1-6, with TRBD1 identical over 9 bases. Germline V gene sequence: CDR1 MDHEN, CDR2 SYDVKM. The ends lost 6 bases at V and 9 bases at J; junction bases unmatched: 3. The CDR3 runs to 13 residues. The CDR3 nucleotides read TGTGCCAGCAGACTGGGACAGGGTTCACCCCTCCACTTT. Protein sequence: CASRLGQGSPLHF.

This clone was detected only a few times. V usage is TRBV27 and J usage is TRBJ2-7; D might be TRBD2 (7 bases). With 4 bases removed from V and 5 bases from J, the gap between germline ends came to 15 bases. This CDR3 comprises 14 residues. The germline V gene encodes CDR1 MNHEY and CDR2 SMNVEV (reference sequence). The CDR3 protein is CASSWSTGGHEQYF. CDR3 coding DNA: TGTGCCAGCAGTTGGAGTACGGGGGGCCACGAGCAGTACTTC.

V and J are TRBV6-5 and TRBJ1-4; 8 positions match TRBD1. V was clipped by 4 bases and J by 10 bases; unmatched bases: 14. CDR3 length: 16 residues. Germline lookup yields CDR1 MNHEY and CDR2 SVGAGI. The CDR3 coding sequence is TGTGCCAGCAGTTTTAAACCGGGACAGGATCTGGGAAAACTGTTTTTT. Its protein product is CASSFKPGQDLGKLFF.

This sequence joins TRBV5-4 and TRBJ2-7, with 12 bases lining up with TRBD2. V was pared by 4 bases and J by 6 bases, with 5 bases of the junction left unmatched. The CDR3 contains 14 residues. Germline V gene lookup returns CDR1 SGHNT and CDR2 YYREEE (reference sequence). The CDR3 reads CASSAGLAGIEQYF. The CDR3 bases are TGTGCCAGCAGCGCAGGACTAGCGGGGATCGAGCAGTACTTC.

The chain couples TRBV10-3 to TRBJ1-1; 9 bases fit TRBD1. CDR3 length: 14 amino acids. Germline CDR1 ENHRY, CDR2 SYGVKD. Unmatched junction bases numbered 6, after V lost 6 bases and J lost 4 bases. The CDR3 loop reads CAIRWDREATEAFF. DNA for the CDR3: TGTGCCATCAGGTGGGACAGGGAGGCCACTGAAGCTTTCTTT.

The CDR3 DNA reads as TGTGCCAGCAGCTTTGGCAGTAACTATGGCTACACCTTC. Residues: CASSFGSNYGYTF. This chain connects TRBV5-5 to TRBJ1-2; no firm D call. CDR1 and CDR2 (germline): SGHKS, YYEKEE (reference sequence). Trimming took off 2 bases at V and 1 base at J, with 6 bases between the two ends. This CDR3 contains 13 residues. The whole variable domain, remainder taken from reference TRBV5-5 and TRBJ1-2, is DAGVTQSPTHLIKTRGQQVTLRCSPISGHKSVSWYQQVLGQGPQFIFQYYEKEERGRGNFPDRFSARQFPNYSSELNVNALLLGDSALYLCASSFGSNYGYTFGSGTRLTVV.